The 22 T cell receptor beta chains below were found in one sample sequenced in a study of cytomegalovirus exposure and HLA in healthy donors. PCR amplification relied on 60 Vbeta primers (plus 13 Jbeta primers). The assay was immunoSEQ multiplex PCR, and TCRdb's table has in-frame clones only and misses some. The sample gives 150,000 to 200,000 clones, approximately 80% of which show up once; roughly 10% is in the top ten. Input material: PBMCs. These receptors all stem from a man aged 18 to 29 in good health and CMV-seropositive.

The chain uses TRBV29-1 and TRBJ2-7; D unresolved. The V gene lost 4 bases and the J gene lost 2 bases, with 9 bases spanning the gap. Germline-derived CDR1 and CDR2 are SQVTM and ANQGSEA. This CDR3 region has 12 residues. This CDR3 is CSVVVSAYEQYF. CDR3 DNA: TGCAGCGTTGTGGTTTCGGCCTACGAGCAGTACTTC.

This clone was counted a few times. The DNA for the CDR3 is TGTGCCAGCAGCGGTTCCAGGGTAGGGAATGAAAAACTGTTTTTT. As protein: CASSGSRVGNEKLFF. The V and J genes are TRBV6-1 and TRBJ1-4; maybe TRBD1 (5 bases). There are 15 residues in the CDR3. Trimming shortened V by 6 bases and J by 5 bases, and 16 bases separated the two germline ends. Germline assignment: CDR1 MNHNS and CDR2 SASEGT.

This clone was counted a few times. The CDR3 protein is CASSYTGSRRDEQFF. The CDR3 coding sequence is TGTGCCAGCAGTTATACCGGGTCCCGGCGGGATGAGCAGTTCTTC. The chain joins TRBV11-1 to TRBJ2-1, with a weak D call TRBD2 (5 bases). Trimming left V 6 bases short and J 8 bases short, with 20 bases between. CDR3 length equals 15 residues. From germline, CDR1 is SGHAT and CDR2 FQDESV (reference sequence).

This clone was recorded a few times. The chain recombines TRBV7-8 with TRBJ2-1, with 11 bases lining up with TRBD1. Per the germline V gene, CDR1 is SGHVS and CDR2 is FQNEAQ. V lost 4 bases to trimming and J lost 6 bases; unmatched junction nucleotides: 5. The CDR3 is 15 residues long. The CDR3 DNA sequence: TGTGCCAGCAGCTGGGCCGGGACAGGGGGCAATGAGCAGTTCTTC. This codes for CASSWAGTGGNEQFF.

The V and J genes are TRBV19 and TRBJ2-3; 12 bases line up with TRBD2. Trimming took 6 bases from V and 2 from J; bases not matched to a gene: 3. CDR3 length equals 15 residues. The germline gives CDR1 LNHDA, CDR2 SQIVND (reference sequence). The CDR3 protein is CASRTSGGYTDTQYF. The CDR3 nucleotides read TGTGCCAGTAGGACTAGCGGGGGATACACAGATACGCAGTATTTT.

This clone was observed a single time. The CDR3 loop is CASSIPNLDYGYTF. For the CDR3, the DNA is TGTGCCAGTAGTATTCCCAACCTAGACTATGGCTACACCTTC. V gene TRBV19 combines with J gene TRBJ1-2; D is unclear. Germline V gives CDR1 LNHDA, CDR2 SQIVND (reference sequence). With 3 bases removed from V and 3 bases from J, the gap between germline ends came to 11 bases. This CDR3 spans 14 amino acids.

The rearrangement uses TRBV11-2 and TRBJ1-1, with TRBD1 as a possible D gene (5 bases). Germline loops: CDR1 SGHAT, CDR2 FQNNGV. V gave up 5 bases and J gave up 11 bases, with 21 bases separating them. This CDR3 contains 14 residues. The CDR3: CASSPGPTPGAAFF. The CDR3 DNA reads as TGTGCCAGCAGCCCCGGACCTACCCCTGGGGCCGCTTTCTTT.

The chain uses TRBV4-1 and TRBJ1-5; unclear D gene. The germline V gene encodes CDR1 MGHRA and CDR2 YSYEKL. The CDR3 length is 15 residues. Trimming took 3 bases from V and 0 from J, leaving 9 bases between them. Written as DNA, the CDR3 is TGCGCCAGCAGCCAGAAGAGTTTTAGCAATCAGCCCCAGCATTTT. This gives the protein CASSQKSFSNQPQHF.

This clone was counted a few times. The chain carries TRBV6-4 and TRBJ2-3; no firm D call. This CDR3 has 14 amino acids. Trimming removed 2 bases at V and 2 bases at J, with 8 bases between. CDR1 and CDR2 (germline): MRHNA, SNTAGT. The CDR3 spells CASSDGQTTDTQYF. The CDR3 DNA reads TGTGCCAGCAGTGACGGGCAGACCACAGATACGCAGTATTTT.

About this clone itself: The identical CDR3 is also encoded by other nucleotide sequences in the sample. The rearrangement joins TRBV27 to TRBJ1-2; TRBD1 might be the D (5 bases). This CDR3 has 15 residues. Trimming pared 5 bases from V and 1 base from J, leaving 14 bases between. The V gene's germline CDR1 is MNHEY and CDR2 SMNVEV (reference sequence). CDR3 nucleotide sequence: TGTGCCAGCAGTCGAACGGCGGGACTTAACTATGGCTACACCTTC. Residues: CASSRTAGLNYGYTF.

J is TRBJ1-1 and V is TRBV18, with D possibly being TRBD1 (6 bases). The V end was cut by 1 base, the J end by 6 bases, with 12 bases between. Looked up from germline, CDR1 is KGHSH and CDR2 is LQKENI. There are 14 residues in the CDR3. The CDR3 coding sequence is TGTGCCAGCTCACCACGGGACACTCCCGCTGAAGCTTTCTTT. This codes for CASSPRDTPAEAFF.

The chain's CDR3 is CASSARGIGTYEQYF. In nucleotides, the CDR3 is TGTGCCAGCAGTGCGAGGGGGATCGGAACCTACGAGCAGTACTTC. The chain joins TRBV6-5 to TRBJ2-7; D is perhaps TRBD1 (6 bases). Per the germline V gene, CDR1 is MNHEY and CDR2 is SVGAGI. This CDR3 contains 15 residues. Deletions cut 5 bases from V and 2 bases from J, with 16 bases between.

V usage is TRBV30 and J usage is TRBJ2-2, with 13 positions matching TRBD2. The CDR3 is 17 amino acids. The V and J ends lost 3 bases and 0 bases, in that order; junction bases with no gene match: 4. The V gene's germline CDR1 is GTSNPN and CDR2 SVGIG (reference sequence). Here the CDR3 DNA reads TGTGCCTGGAGCACTAGCGGGAGGGGAGCGAACACCGGGGAGCTGTTTTTT. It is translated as CAWSTSGRGANTGELFF.

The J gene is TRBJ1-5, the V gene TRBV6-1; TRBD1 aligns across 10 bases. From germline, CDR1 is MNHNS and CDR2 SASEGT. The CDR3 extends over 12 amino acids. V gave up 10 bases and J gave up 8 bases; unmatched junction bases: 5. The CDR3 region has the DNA TGTGCCACCCAGACAGGGGGCGAGCCCCAGCATTTT. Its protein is CATQTGGEPQHF.

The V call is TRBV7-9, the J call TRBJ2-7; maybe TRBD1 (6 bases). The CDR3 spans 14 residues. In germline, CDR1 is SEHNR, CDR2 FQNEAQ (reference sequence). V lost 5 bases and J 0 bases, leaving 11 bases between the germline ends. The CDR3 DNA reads TGTGCCAGCAGCCAAACGGACAGCTCCTACGAGCAGTACTTC. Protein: CASSQTDSSYEQYF.

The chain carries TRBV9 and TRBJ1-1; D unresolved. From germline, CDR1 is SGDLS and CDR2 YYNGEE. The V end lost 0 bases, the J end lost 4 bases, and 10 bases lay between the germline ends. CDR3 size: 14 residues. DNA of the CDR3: TGTGCCAGCAGCGTAGCCCACAGACCCACTGAAGCTTTCTTT. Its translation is CASSVAHRPTEAFF.

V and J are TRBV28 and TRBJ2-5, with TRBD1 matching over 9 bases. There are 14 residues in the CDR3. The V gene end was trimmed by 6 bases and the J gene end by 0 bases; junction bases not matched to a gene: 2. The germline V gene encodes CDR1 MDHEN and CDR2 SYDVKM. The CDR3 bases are TGTGCCAGCAGGCGACAGGGGGACCAAGAGACCCAGTACTTC. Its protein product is CASRRQGDQETQYF.

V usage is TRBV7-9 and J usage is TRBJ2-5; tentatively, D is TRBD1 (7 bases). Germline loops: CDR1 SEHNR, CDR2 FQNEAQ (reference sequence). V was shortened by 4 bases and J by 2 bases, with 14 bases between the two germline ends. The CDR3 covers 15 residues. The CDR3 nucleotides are TGTGCCAGCAGCTCATACAGGGGACTGCAAGAGACCCAGTACTTC. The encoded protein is CASSSYRGLQETQYF. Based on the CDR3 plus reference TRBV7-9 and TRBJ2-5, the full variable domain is DTGVSQNPRHKITKRGQNVTFRCDPISEHNRLYWYRQTLGQGPEFLTYFQNEAQLEKSRLLSDRFSAERPKGSFSTLEIQRTEQGDSAMYLCASSSYRGLQETQYFGPGTRLLVL.

CDR3 DNA sequence: TGCGCCAGCAGTGACAGCGCGGGCTTTTCACCCCTCCACTTT. As protein: CASSDSAGFSPLHF. The V call is TRBV10-1, the J call TRBJ1-6; no clear D gene. CDR3 size: 14 residues. Looked up from germline, CDR1 is WNHNN and CDR2 is SYGVQD (reference sequence). Trimming stripped 3 bases from V and 9 bases from J, with 12 bases between.

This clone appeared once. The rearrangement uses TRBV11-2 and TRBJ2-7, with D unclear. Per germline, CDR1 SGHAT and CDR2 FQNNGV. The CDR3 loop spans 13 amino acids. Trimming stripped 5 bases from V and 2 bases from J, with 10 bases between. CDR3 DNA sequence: TGTGCCAGCAGCCCAACACCTGCCTACGAGCAGTACTTC. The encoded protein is CASSPTPAYEQYF. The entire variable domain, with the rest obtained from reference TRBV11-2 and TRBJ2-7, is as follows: EAGVAQSPRYKIIEKRQSVAFWCNPISGHATLYWYQQILGQGPKLLIQFQNNGVVDDSQLPKDRFSAERLKGVDSTLKIQPAKLEDSAVYLCASSPTPAYEQYFGPGTRLTVT.

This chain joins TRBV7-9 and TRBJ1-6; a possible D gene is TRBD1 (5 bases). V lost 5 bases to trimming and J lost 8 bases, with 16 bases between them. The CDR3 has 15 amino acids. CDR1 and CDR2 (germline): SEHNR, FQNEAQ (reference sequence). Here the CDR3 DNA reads TGTGCCAGCAGCCAAGGTTCGGGGGGTTATTCACCCCTCCACTTT. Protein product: CASSQGSGGYSPLHF.

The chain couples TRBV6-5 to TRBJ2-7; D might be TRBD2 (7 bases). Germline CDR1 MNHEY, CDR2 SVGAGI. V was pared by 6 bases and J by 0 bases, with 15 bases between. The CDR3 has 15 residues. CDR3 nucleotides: TGTGCCAGCAGAGGGGGAGCGGGGAGCTCCTACGAGCAGTACTTC. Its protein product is CASRGGAGSSYEQYF.